The present entry profiles one TCR beta chain with its context. Its antigen remains unidentified. Positively selected for CCR7, the CD45RO-negative cells used as naive CD8 cells excluded terminally differentiated effector memory CD45RA+ cells. Every donor, a Caucasian adult, lived in Nashville, Tennessee. V gave up 4 bases and J gave up 5 bases, with 12 bases separating them. Per the germline V gene, CDR1 is SGHNT and CDR2 is YYREEE (reference sequence). The CDR3 is 13 amino acids. This record belongs to a study of shared clonotypes between healthy human individuals. Findings of the study overall: Clonotypes which were not shared had lower generation probabilities than clonotypes that all four donors shared.

Libraries were prepared by immunoSEQ multiplex PCR; TCRdb keeps only in-frame clonotypes and omits some of them. The table records hundreds of thousands of clones, roughly 95% of them present only once. This TCR was sampled from a woman aged 25 to 45 in good health. The sequenced sample consisted of naive CD8+ T cells sorted from blood. V usage is TRBV5-4 and J usage is TRBJ2-5; either TRBD1 or TRBD2 may supply D (6 bases each). CDR3 sequence reads: CASSPVGGETQYF. The DNA for the CDR3 is TGTGCCAGCAGCCCAGTAGGGGGGGAGACCCAGTACTTC.